The 10 T cell receptor beta chains presented below share a single source sample, sequenced in a study of control samples from healthy donors and cancer patients (dated by TCRdb to about 2020). Libraries were built with the immunoSEQ multiplex PCR assay. What TCRdb holds here is the immuneACCESS table cut down to in-frame rearrangements. Part of the clones is not present; checked against another copy, under half of the missing clones reflect an unresolved V gene, and the others are unexplained. The sample table shows approximately 140,000 clones, and more than 85% are seen once. Together, the top ten hold 8.7% of the sample. The sample comprised blood. The receptor source for this set is a woman aged 25 to 39 in good health.

This chain connects TRBV27 to TRBJ1-2; no clear D. This CDR3 is built from 13 residues. The germline CDR1 and CDR2 sequences are MNHEY and SMNVEV (reference sequence). V lost 6 bases and J lost 6, with 14 bases in between. The CDR3 sequence is CASSQVGFDGYTF. For the CDR3, the DNA is TGTGCCAGCAGCCAGGTGGGGTTCGATGGCTACACCTTC.

The chain employs TRBV3-1 (or the pseudogene TRBV3-2) and TRBJ2-2, with TRBD1 identical over 8 bases. The CDR3 has 15 residues. The V gene end was trimmed by 1 base and the J gene end by 6 bases; junction bases not matched to a gene: 4. Germline CDR1 is LGHDT and CDR2 is YNNKEL (reference sequence). The CDR3 DNA reads as TGTGCCAGCAGCCAAGCCAGGGGGCGGGCCGGGGAGCTGTTTTTT. Protein product: CASSQARGRAGELFF.

This chain connects TRBV4-1 to TRBJ2-7; 9 bases line up with TRBD2. The CDR3 is made up of 16 amino acids. The germline CDR1 and CDR2 sequences are MGHRA and YSYEKL. V shed 0 bases and J 5 bases; nucleotides not matched to a gene: 8. The CDR3 DNA follows: TGCGCCAGCAGCCAAGATGACGGGACTAGCCGCGACGAGCAGTACTTC. Residues: CASSQDDGTSRDEQYF.

V usage is TRBV6-1 and J usage is TRBJ1-6, with 9 bases identical to TRBD1. V trimming: 0 bases; J trimming: 1 base; junction bases outside the gene matches: 1. The CDR3 length is 17 residues. Per the germline V gene, CDR1 is MNHNS and CDR2 is SASEGT. CDR3 region: CASSEAQGASYNSPLHF. Written as DNA, the CDR3 is TGTGCCAGCAGTGAAGCACAGGGGGCGTCCTATAATTCACCCCTCCACTTT.

The chain employs TRBV19 and TRBJ1-5; D call uncertain. CDR3 length equals 15 residues. Germline assignment: CDR1 LNHDA and CDR2 SQIVND (reference sequence). Trimming stripped 1 base from V and 1 base from J, with 8 bases between. This chain's CDR3 is CASSIGAVSNQPQHF. CDR3 sequence (DNA): TGTGCCAGTAGTATAGGGGCAGTGAGCAATCAGCCCCAGCATTTT.

The V call is TRBV18, the J call TRBJ2-5; 7 bases agree with TRBD2. From germline, CDR1 is KGHSH and CDR2 LQKENI. Unmatched junction bases numbered 8, after V lost 2 bases and J lost 5 bases. The length of the CDR3 is 15 residues. Here the CDR3 DNA reads TGTGCCAGCTCACCATTGGGAGGGCTCGGGGAGACCCAGTACTTC. Protein: CASSPLGGLGETQYF.

This chain connects TRBV5-1 to TRBJ1-4; D might be TRBD1 (5 bases). This CDR3 is built from 12 residues. Germline assignment: CDR1 SGHRS and CDR2 YFSETQ. V lost 5 bases to trimming and J lost 7 bases, with 9 bases between them. As DNA, the CDR3 is TGCGCCAGCAGTCAGGGTGCTGAAAAACTGTTTTTT. Protein product: CASSQGAEKLFF.

Comments on this clone: The same CDR3 is also encoded by other DNA sequences in this sample. The chain employs TRBV19 and TRBJ1-1; the D gene is possibly TRBD1 (6 bases). The CDR3 runs to 14 residues. The V gene lost 2 bases and the J gene lost 3 bases, with 10 bases spanning the gap. Germline V gene lookup returns CDR1 LNHDA and CDR2 SQIVND (reference sequence). The CDR3 nucleotides read TGTGCCAGTAGTATACTAGGGGGTGACACTGAAGCTTTCTTT. The encoded protein is CASSILGGDTEAFF.

This clone occurred once. The chain uses TRBV28 and TRBJ1-2; perhaps TRBD1 as D (5 bases). The CDR3 is 14 amino acids. The germline V gene encodes CDR1 MDHEN and CDR2 SYDVKM. The CDR3 reads CGTVNGGVTLGYTF. The DNA of the CDR3 is TGTGGAACGGTAAATGGGGGAGTAACCCTAGGCTACACCTTC.

The chain combines TRBV3-1 (or the pseudogene TRBV3-2) with TRBJ2-2; 10 bases match TRBD2. Germline CDR1 LGHDT, CDR2 YNNKEL (reference sequence). The trim removed 3 bases at V and 1 base at J, leaving 5 bases unmatched. This CDR3 has 17 residues. The CDR3 region is CASSHWTSGGNTGELFF. The DNA for the CDR3 is TGTGCCAGCAGCCACTGGACTAGCGGAGGGAACACCGGGGAGCTGTTTTTT.